This T cell receptor (beta chain) was captured by sequencing in a study of blood T cell repertoires in COVID-19. Study summary: The United States, Italy and Spain provided the acute and convalescent COVID-19 samples. The analysed material was cDNA or gDNA that came from T cells, B-cell-depleted T cells, or PBMCs.

Trimming shortened V by 0 bases and J by 7 bases, and 10 bases separated the two germline ends. The CDR3 loop spans 13 amino acids. From germline, CDR1 is SGDLS and CDR2 YYNGEE. The sample holds one count of this clone. In the original workflow: Nucleated cell number was recorded as an estimate derived from reference gene primer amplification. The data were produced by immunoSEQ multiplex PCR, yet TCRdb's version contains in-frame clones alone and is incomplete. Clone size and V and J calls were adopted from that table, with D and trimming inferred from the DNA. The table lists some 80,000 clones, roughly 82% of them singletons.

The clonotype originates from a human donor in a cohort sampled during active COVID-19. The chain joins TRBV9 to TRBJ1-1; a weak D match, TRBD1 (6 bases). Specimen: peripheral blood. The CDR3 region is CASSVADSGEAFF. In DNA, the CDR3 is TGTGCCAGCAGCGTAGCGGACAGCGGTGAAGCTTTCTTT.